Presented here are 6 T cell receptor beta chains from one specimen sequenced in a study of blood T cells in healthy people across ages. The second PCR ran roughly 7 to 11 cycles with a sample-barcoded 5' primer and J-beta primers. TCRdb re-analysed the 5' RACE reads in MiXCR, keeping a single row per CDR3 protein. The repertoire includes more than 650,000 distinct CDR3 sequences, around a fifth of them detected once, and around a fifth sits in the top ten. Sequenced material: blood. The receptors originated from a man between 65 and 79 years old in good health.

This clonotype was seen a few times. The V and J genes are TRBV7-8 and TRBJ2-7; 13 nucleotides agree with TRBD2. The closer fit of TRBJ2-1 to the DNA end suggests the J call may be wrong. Per the germline V gene, CDR1 is SGHVS and CDR2 is FQNEAQ. This CDR3 has 17 residues. DNA of the CDR3: TGTGCCAGCAGCAAACGGACTAGCGGGAGCTCTTACAATGAGCAGTTCTTC. Protein sequence: CASSKRTSGSSYNEQFF.

The rearrangement uses TRBV13 and TRBJ1-1; possibly TRBD1 for D (5 bases). CDR3 length: 13 residues. CDR1 and CDR2 (germline): PRHDT, FYEKMQ (reference sequence). The V end was cut by 5 bases, the J end by 3 bases, with 10 bases between. The CDR3 DNA sequence: TGTGCCAGCAGCACCTCGGGGGACACTGAAGCTTTCTTT. Its translation is CASSTSGDTEAFF.

In the case of this clonotype: The CDR3 carries no conserved terminal phenylalanine or tryptophan, so it likely arises from a read error. The CDR3 nucleotides read TGTGCCAGCAGCATAGGGGGGAACACTGAAGCTTTCCTT. This translates into CASSIGGNTEAFL. The V call is TRBV14, the J call TRBJ1-1; the D gene is possibly TRBD1 (6 bases). The length of the CDR3 is 13 residues. The germline CDR1 and CDR2 sequences are SGHDN and FVKESK. V lost 5 bases, J lost 1 base, and 8 bases lay in between.

This clonotype was seen a handful of times. The chain carries TRBV29-1 and TRBJ2-1, with TRBD2 identical over 7 bases. The J call may be faulty, since TRBJ2-5 better matches the DNA end. This CDR3 region has 13 residues. The germline CDR1 and CDR2 sequences are SQVTM and ANQGSEA. The CDR3 coding sequence is TGCAGCGTTGATACGGGAGGTGGGGAGACCCAGTACTTC. Its protein product is CSVDTGGGETQYF.

This clonotype was recorded many times. The rearrangement uses TRBV20-1 and TRBJ2-5, with D maybe TRBD2 (5 bases). Germline V gene data show CDR1 as DFQATT and CDR2 as SNEGSKA (reference sequence). The CDR3 consists of 14 residues. Between the trimmed V and J ends, which lost 4 bases and 1 base, there was a span of 13 bases. CDR3 in DNA: TGCAGTGCTATCGGAGGATACCGCCAAGAGACCCAGTACTTC. This codes for CSAIGGYRQETQYF.

This chain connects TRBV5-1 to TRBJ2-1; D may be TRBD1 (5 bases). The CDR3 spans 14 residues. Germline assignment: CDR1 SGHRS and CDR2 YFSETQ. V dropped 2 bases and J dropped 9 bases, with 15 bases sitting between them. CDR3 protein: CASSLQAGDGEQFF. The CDR3 DNA reads as TGCGCCAGCAGCTTACAGGCTGGTGACGGTGAGCAGTTCTTC.